Listed below are T cell receptor beta chains from one sample, sequenced in a study of T cell repertoires in aging, cancer and after chemotherapy. MiXCR, run by TCRdb on the multiplex PCR reads, gives a single entry per CDR3 protein. In the table there are about 13,000 distinct CDR3 sequences, roughly 25% of which are singletons. The material sequenced was blood. The receptor set was obtained from a human donor in good health. The CDR3 runs from the conserved cysteine through the conserved F or W. D genes are given only for firm matches. Only part of the rows carry a size: once, few, many, or a class if the clone is expanded.

D	length	J	V	size	CDR3	DNA
NA	17	TRBJ2-3	TRBV6-5	few	CASSYSNPGHRTDTQYF	TGTGCCAGCAGTTACTCGAACCCGGGACACCGCACAGATACGCAGTATTTT
NA	12	TRBJ1-4	TRBV6-2/TRBV6-3	few	CASSWTDEKLFF	TGTGCCAGCAGTTGGACGGACGAAAAACTGTTTTTT
TRBD1	14	TRBJ1-2	TRBV20-1	few	CSAREPGTGVGYTF	TGCAGTGCTAGAGAGCCCGGGACAGGGGTTGGCTACACCTTC
NA	13	TRBJ1-2	TRBV4-1	few	CASSQDSHYGYTF	TGCGCCAGCAGCCAAGATAGTCACTATGGCTACACCTTC
TRBD1	13	TRBJ2-7	TRBV6-5	NA	CAWTVRAGGEQYF	TGTGCCTGGACAGTAAGGGCAGGGGGCGAGCAGTACTTC
NA	13	TRBJ2-7	TRBV30	few	CAWSNPSGYEQYF	TGTGCCTGGAGTAACCCGAGTGGCTACGAGCAGTACTTC
NA	14	TRBJ2-3	TRBV4-3	NA	CASSQDGSTDTQYF	TGTGCCAGCAGCCAAGATGGTAGTACAGATACGCAGTATTTT
NA	12	TRBJ1-1	TRBV5-4	NA	CASSDRYTEAFF	TGTGCCAGCAGTGACCGCTACACTGAAGCTTTCTTT
NA	15	TRBJ1-1	TRBV7-2	NA	CASSLHGRPNTEAFF	TGTGCCAGCAGCTTACACGGACGGCCGAACACTGAAGCTTTCTTT
TRBD1	13	TRBJ1-6	TRBV20-1	few	CSAGDRGYSPLHF	TGCAGTGCTGGGGACAGGGGTTATTCACCCCTCCACTTT
TRBD2	21	TRBJ2-1	TRBV20-1	NA	CSASALSSLAGGALSYNEQFF	TGCAGTGCTAGCGCCCTCTCGTCACTAGCGGGGGGTGCCCTCTCCTACAATGAGCAGTTCTTC
NA	15	TRBJ2-7	TRBV7-9	NA	CASSLVGRSSYEQYF	TGTGCCAGCAGCTTAGTTGGCAGGAGCTCCTACGAGCAGTACTTC
NA	14	TRBJ2-4	TRBV27	NA	CASSLAGGYGIQYF	TGTGCCAGCAGTTTGGCGGGTGGATACGGCATTCAGTACTTC
TRBD1	15	TRBJ1-1	TRBV7-2	few	CASRLGTDMNTEAFF	TGTGCCAGCAGGCTAGGGACAGACATGAACACTGAAGCTTTCTTT
NA	14	TRBJ2-7	TRBV28	large	CASSFFGSHREQYF	TGTGCCAGCAGTTTCTTCGGATCTCATCGGGAGCAGTACTTC
TRBD1	15	TRBJ2-7	TRBV20-1	NA	CSAPDRGSLSYEQYF	TGCAGTGCACCCGACAGGGGTTCTCTCTCCTACGAGCAGTACTTC
NA	13	TRBJ1-3	TRBV4-1	NA	CASSQGGVNTIYF	TGCGCCAGCAGCCAAGGGGGTGTAAACACCATATATTTT
NA	13	TRBJ1-2	TRBV10-1	NA	CASSPGPNHGYTF	TGCGCCAGCAGCCCGGGACCGAATCATGGCTACACCTTC
NA	16	TRBJ1-5	TRBV19	NA	CASSYGRTALNQPQHF	TGTGCCAGTAGTTACGGCCGAACAGCCCTTAATCAGCCCCAGCATTTT
NA	13	TRBJ2-7	TRBV30	medium-sized	CAWDGGASYEQYF	TGTGCCTGGGACGGGGGAGCCTCCTACGAGCAGTACTTC
TRBD2	15	TRBJ2-1	TRBV20-1	NA	CSARDVIAGVDEQFF	TGCAGTGCTAGAGATGTTATAGCGGGGGTGGATGAGCAGTTCTTC
NA	15	TRBJ1-1	TRBV27	few	CASSKLSERRKGAFF	TGTGCCAGCAGTAAACTGTCGGAGAGGCGGAAGGGCGCTTTCTTT
TRBD1	14	TRBJ1-2	TRBV5-4	NA	CASSSDRDRGGYTF	TGTGCCAGCAGTTCGGACAGGGACCGGGGAGGCTACACCTTC
NA	13	TRBJ2-7	TRBV6-5	few	CASRPFGGYEQYF	TGTGCCAGCAGGCCCTTTGGTGGTTACGAGCAGTACTTC
NA	18	TRBJ1-5	TRBV2	NA	CASNLPGSPGHSNQPQHF	TGTGCCAGCAACCTGCCAGGGTCACCCGGCCATAGCAATCAGCCCCAGCATTTT
TRBD2	19	TRBJ2-5	TRBV7-9	few	CASSPLTVEAGGPQKTQYF	TGTGCCAGCAGCCCTCTAACAGTGGAAGCGGGGGGGCCTCAGAAGACCCAGTACTTC
TRBD2	16	TRBJ2-7	TRBV7-2	NA	CASSPWGLAGDYEQYF	TGTGCCAGCAGCCCCTGGGGACTAGCGGGGGACTACGAGCAGTACTTC
NA	12	TRBJ1-2	TRBV20-1	NA	CSAKAGGVGYTF	TGCAGTGCTAAAGCGGGGGGGGTTGGCTACACCTTC
TRBD1	15	TRBJ2-7	TRBV10-3	few	CAISERNRGSYEQYF	TGTGCCATCAGTGAGCGAAACAGGGGGTCCTACGAGCAGTACTTC
TRBD1	15	TRBJ1-2	TRBV7-2	few	CASSSPYRGEYGYTF	TGTGCCAGCAGCTCCCCCTACAGGGGAGAATATGGCTACACCTTC
NA	15	TRBJ1-1	TRBV15	NA	CATSRDRVSNTEAFF	TGTGCCACCAGCAGAGATAGGGTTTCGAACACTGAAGCTTTCTTT
NA	15	TRBJ2-2	TRBV5-6	few	CASSFQQGNTGELFF	TGTGCCAGCAGCTTTCAACAGGGGAACACCGGGGAGCTGTTTTTT
NA	13	TRBJ1-2	TRBV20-1	medium-sized	CSARERSFYGYTF	TGCAGTGCTAGAGAACGGAGCTTCTATGGCTACACCTTC
TRBD2	15	TRBJ2-1	TRBV7-3	NA	CASSLSLAGYNEQFF	TGTGCCAGCAGCTTAAGCCTAGCGGGCTACAATGAGCAGTTCTTC
TRBD1	14	TRBJ1-2	TRBV30	medium-sized	CAWSVLSGGYGYTF	TGTGCCTGGAGTGTACTGTCAGGGGGGTATGGCTACACCTTC
TRBD2	14	TRBJ2-7	TRBV7-2	few	CASSLYGGSYEQYF	TGTGCCAGCAGCTTATACGGGGGGAGCTACGAGCAGTACTTC
NA	16	TRBJ1-3	TRBV21-1	NA	CASSPLSGQGGNTIYF	TGTGCCAGCAGCCCTTTGTCAGGACAGGGGGGAAACACCATATATTTT
NA	14	TRBJ2-2	TRBV5-1	NA	CASSLAGSNGELFF	TGCGCCAGCAGCTTGGCAGGGTCGAACGGGGAGCTGTTTTTT
NA	13	TRBJ1-5	TRBV6-1	NA	CASRQNNNQPQHF	TGTGCCAGCAGGCAAAACAACAATCAGCCCCAGCATTTT
TRBD1	13	TRBJ1-5	TRBV6-2/TRBV6-3	few	CASKGQGNQPQHF	TGTGCCAGCAAAGGACAGGGAAATCAGCCCCAGCATTTT
NA	12	TRBJ1-3	TRBV20-1	many	CSAKEGGNTIYF	TGCAGTGCAAAGGAAGGCGGAAACACCATATATTTT
NA	14	TRBJ2-1	TRBV12-3/TRBV12-4	NA	CASSLGGMDNEQFF	TGTGCCAGCAGTTTAGGGGGGATGGACAATGAGCAGTTCTTC
TRBD1	14	TRBJ1-2	TRBV6-2/TRBV6-3	few	CASSYSRTGGGYTF	TGTGCCAGCAGTTACTCTCGGACAGGGGGCGGCTACACCTTC
NA	16	TRBJ1-3	TRBV12-3/TRBV12-4	few	CASKEETVAFGNTIYF	TGTGCCAGCAAGGAAGAAACAGTTGCTTTTGGAAACACCATATATTTT
TRBD1	17	TRBJ1-2	TRBV12-3/TRBV12-4	few	CASSFFPPGQGAFGYTF	TGTGCCAGCAGTTTTTTCCCTCCGGGACAGGGGGCGTTTGGCTACACCTTC
NA	13	TRBJ1-1	TRBV30	NA	CACSSVRNTEAFF	TGTGCCTGTTCGAGCGTTCGGAACACTGAAGCTTTCTTT
TRBD2	19	TRBJ2-1	TRBV7-2	NA	CASSLAWYGSGGHNNEQFF	TGTGCCAGCAGCTTAGCGTGGTATGGTAGCGGGGGACATAACAATGAGCAGTTCTTC
NA	15	TRBJ2-7	TRBV19	NA	CASRKGQWGSDEQYF	TGTGCCAGTAGGAAAGGACAGTGGGGTTCGGACGAGCAGTACTTC
TRBD1	14	TRBJ1-6	TRBV5-6	NA	CASTPGTANSPLHF	TGTGCCAGCACCCCCGGGACAGCTAATTCACCCCTCCACTTT
NA	13	TRBJ1-4	TRBV5-8	NA	CASSTGTSEKLFF	TGTGCCAGCAGCACGGGGACATCCGAAAAACTGTTTTTT
NA	14	TRBJ2-5	TRBV30	few	CAWSVGATQETQYF	TGTGCCTGGAGTGTAGGCGCCACCCAAGAGACCCAGTACTTC
TRBD1	17	TRBJ2-3	TRBV19	few	CASSIGQGMGITDTQYF	TGTGCCAGTAGTATAGGACAGGGGATGGGAATCACAGATACGCAGTATTTT
TRBD1	14	TRBJ2-3	TRBV27	NA	CASSWTGGKYTQYF	TGTGCCAGCAGTTGGACAGGGGGCAAGTATACGCAGTATTTT